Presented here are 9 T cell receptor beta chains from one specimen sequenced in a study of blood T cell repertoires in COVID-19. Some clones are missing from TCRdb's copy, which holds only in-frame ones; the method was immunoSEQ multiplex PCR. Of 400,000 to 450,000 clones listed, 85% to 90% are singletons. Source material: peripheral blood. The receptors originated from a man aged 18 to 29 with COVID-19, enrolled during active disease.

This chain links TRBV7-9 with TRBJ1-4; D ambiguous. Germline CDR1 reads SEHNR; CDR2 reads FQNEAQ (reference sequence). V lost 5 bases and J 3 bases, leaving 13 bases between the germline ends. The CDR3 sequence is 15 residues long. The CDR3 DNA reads TGTGCCAGCAGCGCCGTCACCGCGGCTAATGAAAAACTGTTTTTT. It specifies CASSAVTAANEKLFF.

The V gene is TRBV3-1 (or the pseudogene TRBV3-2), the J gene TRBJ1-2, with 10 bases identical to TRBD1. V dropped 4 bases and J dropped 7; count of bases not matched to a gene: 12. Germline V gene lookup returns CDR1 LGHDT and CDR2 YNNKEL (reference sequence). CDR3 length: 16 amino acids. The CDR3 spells CASSRLPDRGEGGYTF. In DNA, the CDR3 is TGTGCCAGCAGCCGACTTCCGGACAGGGGGGAAGGTGGCTACACCTTC.

Written as DNA, the CDR3 is TGCGCCAGCAGCCAAGATGGTGGCTTGGAGACCCAGTACTTC. Protein: CASSQDGGLETQYF. This chain joins TRBV4-1 and TRBJ2-5; no reliable D call. V lost 0 bases and J lost 5, with 10 bases in between. Germline values: CDR1 MGHRA, CDR2 YSYEKL. This CDR3 has 14 residues.

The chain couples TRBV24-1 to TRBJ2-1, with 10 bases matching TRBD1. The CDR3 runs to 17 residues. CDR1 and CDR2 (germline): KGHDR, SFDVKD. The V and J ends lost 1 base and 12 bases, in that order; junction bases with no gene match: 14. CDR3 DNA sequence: TGTGCCACCAGTGATTTTCAGGGACAGGGGAACCGACAGGGGCAGTTCTTC. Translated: CATSDFQGQGNRQGQFF.

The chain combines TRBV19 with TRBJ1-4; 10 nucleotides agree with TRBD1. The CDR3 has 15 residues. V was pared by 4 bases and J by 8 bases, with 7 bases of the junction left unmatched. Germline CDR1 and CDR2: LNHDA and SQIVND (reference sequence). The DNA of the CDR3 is TGTGCCAGTAGTACGCCGGGACAGGGGTTGGAAAAACTGTTTTTT. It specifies CASSTPGQGLEKLFF.

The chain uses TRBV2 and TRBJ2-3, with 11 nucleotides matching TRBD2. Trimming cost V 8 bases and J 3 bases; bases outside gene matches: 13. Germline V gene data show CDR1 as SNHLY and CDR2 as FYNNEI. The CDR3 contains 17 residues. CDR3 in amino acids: CASRKSLAGGSTDTQYF. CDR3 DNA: TGTGCCAGCCGAAAGAGTTTAGCGGGAGGGTCTACAGATACGCAGTATTTT. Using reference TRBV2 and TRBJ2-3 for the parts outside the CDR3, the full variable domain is EPEVTQTPSHQVTQMGQEVILRCVPISNHLYFYWYRQILGQKVEFLVSFYNNEISEKSEIFDDQFSVERPDGSNFTLKIRSTKLEDSAMYFCASRKSLAGGSTDTQYFGPGTRLTVL.

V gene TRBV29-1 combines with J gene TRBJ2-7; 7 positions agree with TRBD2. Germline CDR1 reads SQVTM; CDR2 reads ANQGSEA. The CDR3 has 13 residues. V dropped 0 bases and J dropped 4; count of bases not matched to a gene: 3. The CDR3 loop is CSVEDSAGYEQYF. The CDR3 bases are TGCAGCGTTGAAGATTCAGCGGGGTACGAGCAGTACTTC.

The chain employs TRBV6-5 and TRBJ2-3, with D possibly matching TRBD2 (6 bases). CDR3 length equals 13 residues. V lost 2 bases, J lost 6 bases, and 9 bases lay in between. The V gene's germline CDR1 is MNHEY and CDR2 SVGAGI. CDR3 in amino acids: CASSYPGVDTQYF. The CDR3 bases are TGTGCCAGCAGTTACCCGGGGGTGGATACGCAGTATTTT.

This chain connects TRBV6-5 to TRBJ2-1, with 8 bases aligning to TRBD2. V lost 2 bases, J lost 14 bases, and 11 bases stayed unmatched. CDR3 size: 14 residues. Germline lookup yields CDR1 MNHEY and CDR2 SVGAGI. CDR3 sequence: CASSYGGAGTSEFF. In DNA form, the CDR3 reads TGTGCCAGCAGTTACGGGGGTGCCGGGACTAGTGAGTTCTTC.